This paragraph covers one TCR beta chain sequence. This sample is drawn from a study of blood T cell repertoires in COVID-19. V lost 1 base and J lost 3; bases outside the gene matches: 4. Germline-derived CDR1 and CDR2 are LGHDT and YNNKEL (reference sequence). This CDR3 is 15 amino acids long. Produced via immunoSEQ multiplex PCR; TCRdb's table is partial and in-frame only. The table has 200,000 to 250,000 clones, over 75% seen once. The rearrangement joins TRBV3-1 (or the pseudogene TRBV3-2) to TRBJ2-7; 9 nucleotides align to TRBD2. Sequenced sample: PBMCs or T cells enriched from blood (not recorded which). The TCR comes from a man between 35 and 55 years old who had recovered from COVID-19. CDR3 residues: CASSQVFSGGYEQYF. The CDR3 DNA reads as TGTGCCAGCAGCCAAGTATTTAGCGGGGGCTACGAGCAGTACTTC.